One sample yielded the 32 T cell receptor beta chains listed below, sequenced in a study of untreated major depressive disorder. Study-wide points: Compared with controls, depressed patients showed more TRBV05-01 (Vbeta 5.1) usage in CD4+ T cells.

No antigen has been assigned to these receptors. Assay used: immunoSEQ multiplex PCR; TCRdb lists only in-frame clones, some missing. The table shows roughly 25,000 clones, with 91% occurring only once. Input material: CD4+ T cells from PBMCs. These receptors all come from a woman in her twenties or thirties with major depressive disorder.

This clone was seen once. J is TRBJ1-4 and V is TRBV5-8; D not resolved. The length of the CDR3 is 12 residues. V lost 4 bases and J lost 5, with 6 bases in between. CDR1 is SGHTS and CDR2 is YDEGEE in the germline V gene. CDR3 residues: CASSPRNEKLFF. The CDR3 DNA reads as TGTGCCAGCAGCCCGAGAAATGAAAAACTGTTTTTT.

A single count supports this clone. The rearrangement uses TRBV2 and TRBJ2-2; TRBD2 matches at 7 bases. V lost 6 bases, J lost 5 bases, and 6 bases stayed unmatched. Germline V gives CDR1 SNHLY, CDR2 FYNNEI. There are 14 residues in the CDR3. The CDR3, as DNA: TGTGCCAGCAGGGCGACTAGCTTAACCGGGGAGCTGTTTTTT. Its protein is CASRATSLTGELFF.

The rearrangement joins TRBV2 to TRBJ1-5; D remains unclear. This CDR3 comprises 12 residues. V lost 6 bases and J lost 2, with 5 bases in between. Germline loops: CDR1 SNHLY, CDR2 FYNNEI. The CDR3, as DNA: TGTGCCAGCAGGCGGGGCAATCAGCCCCAGCATTTT. Protein product: CASRRGNQPQHF.

The genes are TRBV28 and TRBJ2-2, with TRBD2 as a possible D gene (6 bases). This CDR3 has 21 residues. Trimming took 6 bases from V and 0 from J, leaving 29 bases between them. Germline CDR1 reads MDHEN; CDR2 reads SYDVKM. This CDR3 is CASSPRHMGSWERANTGELFF. CDR3 nucleotides: TGTGCCAGCAGCCCTCGACATATGGGGAGTTGGGAGCGGGCGAACACCGGGGAGCTGTTTTTT.

The genes are TRBV5-1 and TRBJ1-2; D is unresolved. This CDR3 spans 14 amino acids. The V end lost 4 bases, the J end lost 4 bases, and 14 bases lay between the germline ends. In germline, CDR1 is SGHRS, CDR2 YFSETQ. The CDR3 DNA sequence: TGCGCCAGCAGCAGCACTGGACCGAGCTATGGCTACACCTTC. This codes for CASSSTGPSYGYTF.

The chain carries TRBV14 and TRBJ2-7; perhaps D is TRBD1 or TRBD2 (6 bases each). Germline assignment: CDR1 SGHDN and CDR2 FVKESK. The germline V and J ends were trimmed by 5 bases and 3 bases, with 14 bases remaining between them. CDR3 length equals 14 residues. The CDR3 sequence: CASSKLGGLYEQYF. CDR3 DNA sequence: TGTGCCAGCAGCAAACTCGGGGGCCTCTACGAGCAGTACTTC. Looking up the rest from reference TRBV14 and TRBJ2-7 gives the full variable domain: EAGVTQFPSHSVIEKGQTVTLRCDPISGHDNLYWYRRVMGKEIKFLLHFVKESKQDESGMPNNRFLAERTGGTYSTLKVQPAELEDSGVYFCASSKLGGLYEQYFGPGTRLTVT.

The rearrangement joins TRBV29-1 to TRBJ1-1; no reliable D call. Looked up from germline, CDR1 is SQVTM and CDR2 is ANQGSEA. This CDR3 comprises 12 residues. V was pared by 7 bases and J by 0 bases, with 9 bases between. CDR3 in DNA: TGCAGCGGGTGGAACTTGAACACTGAAGCTTTCTTT. Translation gives CSGWNLNTEAFF.

The chain recombines TRBV12-5 with TRBJ1-3, with D uncertain. Germline V gene sequence: CDR1 LGHNT, CDR2 FRNRAP. The CDR3 has 14 amino acids. Trimming cost V 3 bases and J 1 base, with 7 bases left between them. CDR3 sequence: CASGFGPSGNTIYF. The CDR3 bases are TGTGCTAGTGGTTTCGGACCGTCTGGAAACACCATATATTTT.

V usage is TRBV7-2 and J usage is TRBJ2-1; TRBD2 matches 7 bases. The CDR3 loop spans 15 amino acids. Germline trimming cut 0 bases from V and 3 bases from J; bases unmatched to any gene: 2. Germline V gene sequence: CDR1 SGHTA, CDR2 FQGNSA. CDR3 amino acids: CASSLAGGLYNEQFF. CDR3 in DNA: TGTGCCAGCAGCTTAGCGGGAGGGCTCTACAATGAGCAGTTCTTC.

The chain uses TRBV5-1 and TRBJ2-5, with 8 bases identical to TRBD1. The ends lost 0 bases at V and 2 bases at J; junction bases unmatched: 6. The CDR3 sequence is 16 residues long. The germline CDR1 and CDR2 sequences are SGHRS and YFSETQ. Here the CDR3 reads CASSLGPTGGQETQYF. The DNA for the CDR3 is TGCGCCAGCAGCTTGGGACCCACAGGGGGACAAGAGACCCAGTACTTC.

The chain uses TRBV27 and TRBJ2-3; no reliable D call. Trimming shortened V by 3 bases and J by 0 bases, and 7 bases separated the two germline ends. This CDR3 has 14 residues. Germline V gene lookup returns CDR1 MNHEY and CDR2 SMNVEV (reference sequence). CDR3 bases: TGTGCCAGCAGTTTGGAGAGCAGCACAGATACGCAGTATTTT. Its translation: CASSLESSTDTQYF.

The chain is built from TRBV7-2 and TRBJ1-4, with D possibly TRBD1 on 6 matching bases. The CDR3 length is 16 residues. Trimming pared 2 bases from V and 7 bases from J, leaving 17 bases between. CDR1 SGHTA and CDR2 FQGNSA come from the germline V gene. CDR3 nucleotide sequence: TGTGCCAGCAGCTTAAATAACAGGGCCATGGGTGAAAAACTGTTTTTT. Its translation: CASSLNNRAMGEKLFF.

The chain joins TRBV5-4 to TRBJ2-7, with TRBD2 matching over 11 bases. The CDR3 runs to 14 residues. V lost 8 bases, J lost 6 bases, and 10 bases stayed unmatched. The germline gives CDR1 SGHNT, CDR2 YYREEE (reference sequence). The CDR3 sequence: CASKIAGGPFEQYF. The CDR3 nucleotides read TGTGCCAGTAAAATAGCGGGAGGGCCCTTCGAGCAGTACTTC.

The chain has TRBV7-6 and TRBJ2-7, with 7 bases aligning to TRBD2. The J segment lost 3 bases and the V segment lost 6 bases, leaving 14 bases of the junction unmatched. This CDR3 has 16 residues. Germline assignment: CDR1 SGHVS and CDR2 FNYEAQ. The CDR3 region is CASSSDIRGRDYEQYF. The CDR3 nucleotides are TGTGCCAGCAGTTCAGACATCCGAGGGAGGGACTACGAGCAGTACTTC.

In its sample, this clone was seen once. Here the CDR3 reads CASGWDSYNSPLHF. CDR3 bases: TGTGCCAGCGGTTGGGACTCCTATAATTCACCCCTCCACTTT. The chain joins TRBV2 to TRBJ1-6; D remains unclear. Germline-derived CDR1 and CDR2 are SNHLY and FYNNEI. The CDR3 is 14 amino acids. V lost 8 bases and J 0 bases, leaving 8 bases between the germline ends.

The chain carries TRBV7-9 and TRBJ1-2; no clear D. Trimming took off 1 base at V and 10 bases at J, with 10 bases between the two ends. This CDR3 is built from 12 residues. Germline V gene lookup returns CDR1 SEHNR and CDR2 FQNEAQ (reference sequence). The DNA for the CDR3 is TGTGCCAGCAGCTTAGGTCAACTGTTCTACACCTTC. Translation gives CASSLGQLFYTF.

The genes are TRBV2 and TRBJ2-7; D perhaps matches TRBD2 (6 bases). Germline V gives CDR1 SNHLY, CDR2 FYNNEI. This CDR3 is built from 14 residues. The V gene lost 5 bases and the J gene lost 2 bases, with 13 bases spanning the gap. The CDR3 bases are TGTGCCAGCAGTTTCCAGGAGGGAGCCTACGAGCAGTACTTC. This gives the protein CASSFQEGAYEQYF.

CDR3 loop: CSVEGGHHNEQFF. The CDR3 DNA is TGCAGCGTTGAAGGTGGACATCACAATGAGCAGTTCTTC. The chain carries TRBV29-1 and TRBJ2-1, with D maybe TRBD1 (5 bases). Germline assignment: CDR1 SQVTM and CDR2 ANQGSEA. The CDR3 covers 13 residues. The V end was cut by 1 base, the J end by 5 bases, with 9 bases between.

To note about this clone: At one end, the junction sequence differs from germline, possibly due to a read error. This rearrangement joins TRBV5-6 to TRBJ2-7; 8 positions agree with TRBD2. The length of the CDR3 is 16 residues. Looked up from germline, CDR1 is SGHDT and CDR2 is YYEEEE. CDR3 bases: TGCGCCAGCAGCTTGGGAGCGGGAGTTCCCTCCTACGAGCAGTACTTC. Protein sequence: CASSLGAGVPSYEQYF. Full variable domain (rest looked up from reference TRBV5-6 and TRBJ2-7): DAGVTQSPTHLIKTRGQQVTLRCSPKSGHDTVSWYQQALGQGPQFIFQYYEEEERQRGNFPDRFSGHQFPNYSSELNVNALLLGDSALYLCASSLGAGVPSYEQYFGPGTRLTVT.

The chain has TRBV5-6 and TRBJ2-5; D possibly corresponds to TRBD1 (6 bases). The V end lost 3 bases, the J end lost 5 bases, and 17 bases lay between the germline ends. The CDR3 has 15 residues. Germline V gives CDR1 SGHDT, CDR2 YYEEEE. CDR3 residues: CASSSYRVLVETQYF. CDR3 bases: TGTGCCAGCAGCTCATACAGGGTCTTAGTCGAGACCCAGTACTTC.

The V gene is TRBV11-3, the J gene TRBJ1-1; D is uncertain. V was shortened by 1 base and J by 10 bases, with 19 bases between the two germline ends. The CDR3 is 15 residues long. Germline CDR1 and CDR2: SGHNT and YENEEA. CDR3 nucleotides: TGTGCCAGCAGCTTAGGAGCAGAGACGGTGGCCCGAGCTTTCTTT. This translates into CASSLGAETVARAFF. The full variable domain, rest sourced from reference TRBV11-3 and TRBJ1-1, is EAGVVQSPRYKIIEKKQPVAFWCNPISGHNTLYWYLQNLGQGPELLIRYENEEAVDDSQLPKDRFSAERLKGVDSTLKIQPAELGDSAVYLCASSLGAETVARAFFGQGTRLTVV.

This sequence joins TRBV19 and TRBJ2-2; D perhaps matches TRBD1 (6 bases). Trimming left V 3 bases short and J 1 base short, with 9 bases between. CDR3 length: 15 residues. Germline values: CDR1 LNHDA, CDR2 SQIVND (reference sequence). The CDR3 DNA sequence: TGTGCCAGTAGTATCCTCAGGGGGAACACCGGGGAGCTGTTTTTT. Amino acid sequence: CASSILRGNTGELFF.

The J gene is TRBJ1-6, the V gene TRBV6-1; 7 bases map to TRBD1. The V segment lost 4 bases and the J segment 8 bases; nucleotides outside the gene matches: 8. There are 15 residues in the CDR3. Germline assignment: CDR1 MNHNS and CDR2 SASEGT. Here the CDR3 DNA reads TGTGCCAGCAGTGTTTCCAGGGGGAGGCATTCACCCCTCCACTTT. Translating gives CASSVSRGRHSPLHF.

This rearrangement joins TRBV6-6 to TRBJ2-5, with 9 bases aligning to TRBD2. Germline loops: CDR1 MNHNY, CDR2 SVGAGI (reference sequence). V dropped 0 bases and J dropped 4; count of bases not matched to a gene: 0. This CDR3 is 14 amino acids long. The CDR3: CASSYSAGGETQYF. The CDR3 DNA reads as TGTGCCAGCAGTTACTCAGCGGGGGGAGAGACCCAGTACTTC.

The V and J genes are TRBV11-3 and TRBJ1-3; D is unresolved. The germline CDR1 and CDR2 sequences are SGHNT and YENEEA. V gave up 0 bases and J gave up 4 bases, with 4 bases separating them. The CDR3 has 13 residues. The CDR3 region is CASSLEAGNTIYF. CDR3 bases: TGTGCCAGCAGCTTAGAAGCCGGAAACACCATATATTTT. The entire variable domain, with the rest obtained from reference TRBV11-3 and TRBJ1-3, is as follows: EAGVVQSPRYKIIEKKQPVAFWCNPISGHNTLYWYLQNLGQGPELLIRYENEEAVDDSQLPKDRFSAERLKGVDSTLKIQPAELGDSAVYLCASSLEAGNTIYFGEGSWLTVV.

The chain employs TRBV11-2 and TRBJ1-4; D might be TRBD1 (5 bases). CDR3 length: 16 amino acids. Trimming removed 5 bases at V and 3 bases at J, with 16 bases between. Per germline, CDR1 SGHAT and CDR2 FQNNGV. This CDR3 is CASSPLSGLANEKLFF. CDR3 coding DNA: TGTGCCAGCAGCCCCCTTTCAGGGTTGGCTAATGAAAAACTGTTTTTT.

This chain connects TRBV28 to TRBJ1-2; the D gene is possibly TRBD1 (6 bases). This CDR3 is built from 12 residues. From germline, CDR1 is MDHEN and CDR2 SYDVKM. V was clipped by 7 bases and J by 8 bases, with 14 bases between them. The CDR3: CASIEQGRGYTF. The CDR3 coding sequence is TGTGCCAGCATTGAACAGGGAAGGGGCTACACCTTC.

The J gene is TRBJ2-1, the V gene TRBV5-1; TRBD2 matches at 11 bases. J gave up 7 bases and V 4 bases, and 7 bases lay outside the gene matches. The CDR3 length is 15 residues. CDR1 and CDR2 from the germline V gene are SGHRS and YFSETQ. CDR3 region: CASSMWTSGPNEQFF. CDR3 DNA: TGCGCCAGCAGCATGTGGACTAGCGGGCCAAATGAGCAGTTCTTC.

The rearrangement uses TRBV5-1 and TRBJ1-2; 12 nucleotides agree with TRBD1. Losses at the gene ends were 3 bases for V and 3 bases for J; bases not matched to a gene: 3. Germline CDR1 reads SGHRS; CDR2 reads YFSETQ. The CDR3 runs to 15 residues. CDR3 residues: CASSSGTGGDYGYTF. The CDR3 DNA follows: TGCGCCAGCAGCTCCGGGACAGGGGGCGACTATGGCTACACCTTC.

The sample holds one count of this clone. The chain combines TRBV23-1 with TRBJ1-1, with 7 bases matching TRBD1. TRBV23-1 is an open reading frame whose function is uncertain. With 6 bases clipped from V and 5 bases from J, the junction kept 27 bases outside the gene matches. The CDR3 extends over 20 amino acids. The CDR3 DNA reads as TGCGCCAGCAGCAGGAGACGTCGGACAGGTTTTCGGGGGGATTTGACTGAAGCTTTCTTT. Amino acids: CASSRRRRTGFRGDLTEAFF.

This clone was found once. The chain combines TRBV6-5 with TRBJ2-3, with 8 bases lining up with TRBD2. This CDR3 contains 13 residues. Germline trimming cut 6 bases from V and 6 bases from J; bases unmatched to any gene: 5. Germline CDR1 and CDR2: MNHEY and SVGAGI. This CDR3 is CASRPGGSDTQYF. CDR3 in DNA: TGTGCCAGCAGGCCGGGAGGGTCTGATACGCAGTATTTT.

The chain carries TRBV5-6 and TRBJ2-4; possibly TRBD2 for D (6 bases). V was pared by 1 base and J by 1 base, with 9 bases between. CDR1 SGHDT and CDR2 YYEEEE come from the germline V gene. The CDR3 contains 15 residues. The DNA of the CDR3 is TGTGCCAGCAGCTTGTTCGGGACTGCCAAAAACATTCAGTACTTC. Translating it yields CASSLFGTAKNIQYF.